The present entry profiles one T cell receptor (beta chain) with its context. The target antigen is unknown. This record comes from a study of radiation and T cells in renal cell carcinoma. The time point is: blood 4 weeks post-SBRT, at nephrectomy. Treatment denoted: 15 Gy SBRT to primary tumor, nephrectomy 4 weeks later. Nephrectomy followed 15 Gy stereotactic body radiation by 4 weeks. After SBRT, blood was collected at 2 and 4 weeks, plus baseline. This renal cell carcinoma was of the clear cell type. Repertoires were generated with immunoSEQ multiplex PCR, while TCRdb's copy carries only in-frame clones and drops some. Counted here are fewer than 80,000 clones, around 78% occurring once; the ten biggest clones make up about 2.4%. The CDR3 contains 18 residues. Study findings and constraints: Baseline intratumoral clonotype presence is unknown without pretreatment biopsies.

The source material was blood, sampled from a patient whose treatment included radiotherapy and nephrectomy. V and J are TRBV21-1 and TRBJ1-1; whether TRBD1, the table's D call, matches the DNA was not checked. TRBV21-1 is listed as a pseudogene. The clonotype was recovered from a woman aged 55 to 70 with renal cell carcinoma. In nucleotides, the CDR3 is TGTGCCAGCAGCAAAGGGCCGGGACAGGGGCGATTGAACACTGAAGCTTTCTTT. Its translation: CASSKGPGQGRLNTEAFF.